This is a list of T cell receptor beta chains from one sample in a study of blood T cell repertoires in COVID-19. Measured with immunoSEQ multiplex PCR; TCRdb has only the in-frame clones, and not every one. This table holds about 180,000 clones, more than 75% found once. The sample was peripheral blood. Receptors were obtained from a woman in her 70s with acute or convalescent COVID-19. The CDR3 runs from the conserved cysteine through the conserved F or W. Each record gives: V gene, clone size, D gene, J gene, CDR3 protein, CDR3 DNA. The D gene is left open where the match is weak. Size values are once, few and many counts, or a class for expanded clones, and some rows have none.

v_call: TRBV27
clone_size: .
d_call: .
j_call: TRBJ1-2
cdr3_aa: CASSSQGLNYGYTF
cdr3_nt: TGTGCCAGCAGTTCCCAGGGACTAAACTATGGCTACACCTTC

v_call: TRBV20-1
clone_size: .
d_call: .
j_call: TRBJ2-7
cdr3_aa: CSASLTSERPYF
cdr3_nt: TGCAGTGCTAGTTTAACGTCGGAGCGGCCGTACTTC

v_call: TRBV4-1
clone_size: .
d_call: TRBD2
j_call: TRBJ2-1
cdr3_aa: CASSQALAGPYNEQFF
cdr3_nt: TGCGCCAGCAGCCAAGCCCTAGCGGGGCCGTACAATGAGCAGTTCTTC

v_call: TRBV6-5
clone_size: once
d_call: TRBD1
j_call: TRBJ1-2
cdr3_aa: CASWTGWVMRYGYTF
cdr3_nt: TGTGCCAGCTGGACAGGGTGGGTTATGAGGTATGGCTACACCTTC

v_call: TRBV12-5
clone_size: .
d_call: .
j_call: TRBJ1-5
cdr3_aa: CASGTGQINQPQHF
cdr3_nt: TGTGCTAGTGGGACCGGACAGATCAATCAGCCCCAGCATTTT

v_call: TRBV14
clone_size: .
d_call: .
j_call: TRBJ1-1
cdr3_aa: CASSQERGRAEAFF
cdr3_nt: TGTGCCAGCAGCCAAGAGAGAGGGAGGGCTGAAGCTTTCTTT

v_call: TRBV27
clone_size: .
d_call: .
j_call: TRBJ1-2
cdr3_aa: CARHPAGHGYTF
cdr3_nt: TGTGCCCGCCACCCAGCAGGGCATGGCTACACCTTC

v_call: TRBV7-2
clone_size: .
d_call: TRBD2
j_call: TRBJ2-7
cdr3_aa: CASSLYRGAYEQYF
cdr3_nt: TGTGCCAGCAGCCTCTATCGGGGGGCCTACGAGCAGTACTTC

v_call: TRBV10-1
clone_size: .
d_call: .
j_call: TRBJ2-5
cdr3_aa: CATTGAKETQYF
cdr3_nt: TGCGCCACCACAGGAGCAAAAGAGACCCAGTACTTC

v_call: TRBV27
clone_size: .
d_call: TRBD1
j_call: TRBJ2-5
cdr3_aa: CASRRQGAEETQYF
cdr3_nt: TGTGCCAGCAGGAGACAGGGGGCTGAGGAGACCCAGTACTTC

v_call: TRBV7-2
clone_size: .
d_call: .
j_call: TRBJ2-7
cdr3_aa: CASSSRTTPGNEQYF
cdr3_nt: TGTGCCAGCAGCTCCCGGACTACTCCAGGGAACGAGCAGTACTTC

v_call: TRBV7-2
clone_size: .
d_call: .
j_call: TRBJ1-5
cdr3_aa: CASSPRQDPGQPQHF
cdr3_nt: TGTGCCAGCAGCCCCAGACAGGACCCGGGGCAGCCCCAGCATTTT

v_call: TRBV7-8
clone_size: .
d_call: TRBD1
j_call: TRBJ2-2
cdr3_aa: CASSSRTGEDTGELFF
cdr3_nt: TGTGCCAGCAGCTCTCGGACAGGGGAGGACACCGGGGAGCTGTTTTTT

v_call: TRBV28
clone_size: .
d_call: TRBD1
j_call: TRBJ1-2
cdr3_aa: CASSLYRGLGYTF
cdr3_nt: TGTGCCAGCAGTTTGTACAGGGGGTTGGGCTACACCTTC

v_call: TRBV7-9
clone_size: once
d_call: .
j_call: TRBJ2-7
cdr3_aa: CASSLASQAGEQYF
cdr3_nt: TGTGCCAGCAGCTTAGCCTCTCAGGCGGGCGAGCAGTACTTC

v_call: TRBV6-5
clone_size: .
d_call: .
j_call: TRBJ2-5
cdr3_aa: CASRDLRGAEETQYF
cdr3_nt: TGTGCCAGCAGGGACCTCCGGGGGGCTGAAGAGACCCAGTACTTC

v_call: TRBV7-2
clone_size: .
d_call: TRBD2
j_call: TRBJ2-5
cdr3_aa: CASSLVGTSGSVKTQYF
cdr3_nt: TGTGCCAGCAGCTTAGTGGGGACTAGCGGGAGTGTTAAGACCCAGTACTTC

v_call: TRBV27
clone_size: .
d_call: .
j_call: TRBJ2-7
cdr3_aa: CAGSIQGPSYEQYF
cdr3_nt: TGTGCCGGCAGTATCCAGGGTCCCTCCTACGAGCAGTACTTC

v_call: TRBV6-6
clone_size: .
d_call: TRBD2
j_call: TRBJ2-1
cdr3_aa: CASLGVAGVSYNEQFF
cdr3_nt: TGTGCCAGCTTAGGGGTAGCGGGAGTTTCGTACAATGAGCAGTTCTTC

v_call: TRBV6-2/TRBV6-3
clone_size: once
d_call: TRBD1
j_call: TRBJ2-5
cdr3_aa: CASSRYRGWPQYF
cdr3_nt: TGTGCCAGCAGTCGCTACAGGGGGTGGCCCCAGTACTTC

v_call: TRBV7-2
clone_size: once
d_call: TRBD2
j_call: TRBJ2-5
cdr3_aa: CASSFRRGGRRETQYF
cdr3_nt: TGTGCCAGCAGCTTCCGCCGGGGGGGCAGGAGGGAGACCCAGTACTTC

v_call: TRBV4-3
clone_size: .
d_call: .
j_call: TRBJ1-1
cdr3_aa: CASSQTVEGTEAFF
cdr3_nt: TGCGCCAGCAGCCAAACGGTTGAGGGCACTGAAGCTTTCTTT

v_call: TRBV19
clone_size: .
d_call: .
j_call: TRBJ1-5
cdr3_aa: CASSFTPAWGNNQPQHF
cdr3_nt: TGTGCCAGTAGTTTCACCCCCGCCTGGGGCAACAATCAGCCCCAGCATTTT

v_call: TRBV28
clone_size: .
d_call: .
j_call: TRBJ1-1
cdr3_aa: CASSTNTDTEAFF
cdr3_nt: TGTGCCAGCAGCACCAACACAGACACTGAAGCTTTCTTT

v_call: TRBV30
clone_size: .
d_call: TRBD1
j_call: TRBJ1-1
cdr3_aa: CACTDRGRGNTEAFF
cdr3_nt: TGTGCCTGCACGGACAGGGGGCGGGGGAACACTGAAGCTTTCTTT

v_call: TRBV19
clone_size: once
d_call: TRBD2
j_call: TRBJ2-1
cdr3_aa: CASSIYGTRGGYNEQFF
cdr3_nt: TGTGCCAGTAGTATATACGGAACTAGGGGAGGGTACAATGAGCAGTTCTTC

v_call: TRBV10-3
clone_size: .
d_call: .
j_call: TRBJ2-1
cdr3_aa: CAISESEEGYNEQFF
cdr3_nt: TGTGCCATCAGTGAGTCGGAGGAGGGCTACAATGAGCAGTTCTTC

v_call: TRBV24-1
clone_size: .
d_call: .
j_call: TRBJ2-1
cdr3_aa: CATRDSTRGQFF
cdr3_nt: TGTGCCACCAGGGACTCGACTCGGGGGCAGTTCTTC

v_call: TRBV6-4
clone_size: .
d_call: TRBD1
j_call: TRBJ1-5
cdr3_aa: CASSDSKTRDRVSQPQHF
cdr3_nt: TGTGCCAGCAGTGACTCCAAGACCCGGGACAGGGTGAGTCAGCCCCAGCATTTT

v_call: TRBV7-9
clone_size: .
d_call: .
j_call: TRBJ2-1
cdr3_aa: CASSLGLPDEQFF
cdr3_nt: TGTGCCAGCAGCTTAGGACTACCTGATGAGCAGTTCTTC

v_call: TRBV29-1
clone_size: .
d_call: .
j_call: TRBJ2-3
cdr3_aa: CSVLPGSFGTDTQYF
cdr3_nt: TGCAGCGTTTTACCAGGTTCCTTTGGCACAGATACGCAGTATTTT

v_call: TRBV24-1
clone_size: .
d_call: TRBD1
j_call: TRBJ1-1
cdr3_aa: CATSARTGGNAFF
cdr3_nt: TGTGCCACCAGTGCCAGGACAGGGGGCAATGCTTTCTTT

v_call: TRBV3-1/TRBV3-2
clone_size: .
d_call: TRBD1
j_call: TRBJ1-5
cdr3_aa: CASSQDFPTTGGGNQHF
cdr3_nt: TGTGCCAGCAGCCAAGATTTCCCGACGACAGGGGGAGGAAACCAGCATTTT

v_call: TRBV4-3
clone_size: few
d_call: .
j_call: TRBJ1-6
cdr3_aa: CASSQDTRGNSPLHF
cdr3_nt: TGCGCCAGCAGCCAAGATACCAGGGGTAATTCACCCCTCCACTTT

v_call: TRBV28
clone_size: once
d_call: TRBD2
j_call: TRBJ2-1
cdr3_aa: CASSGTSGELLRVWEQFF
cdr3_nt: TGTGCCAGCAGTGGGACTAGCGGGGAGCTTTTGAGAGTATGGGAGCAGTTCTTC

v_call: TRBV7-9
clone_size: .
d_call: .
j_call: TRBJ1-5
cdr3_aa: CASSFYDQPQHF
cdr3_nt: TGTGCCAGCAGCTTCTACGATCAGCCCCAGCATTTT

v_call: TRBV7-9
clone_size: .
d_call: .
j_call: TRBJ1-4
cdr3_aa: CASSLPSGGWATNEKLFF
cdr3_nt: TGTGCCAGCAGCTTACCCTCGGGAGGGTGGGCAACTAATGAAAAACTGTTTTTT

v_call: TRBV4-3
clone_size: .
d_call: TRBD1
j_call: TRBJ1-4
cdr3_aa: CASSQASGGVYEKLFF
cdr3_nt: TGCGCCAGCAGCCAAGCTTCAGGGGGCGTTTATGAAAAACTGTTTTTT

v_call: TRBV6-2/TRBV6-3
clone_size: .
d_call: TRBD1
j_call: TRBJ1-2
cdr3_aa: CASSDRGGYGYTF
cdr3_nt: TGTGCCAGCAGCGACAGGGGCGGCTATGGCTACACCTTC

v_call: TRBV19
clone_size: .
d_call: TRBD2
j_call: TRBJ2-3
cdr3_aa: CASSIGGRSTDTQYF
cdr3_nt: TGTGCCAGTAGTATAGGCGGGAGGAGCACAGATACGCAGTATTTT

v_call: TRBV5-1
clone_size: .
d_call: .
j_call: TRBJ1-4
cdr3_aa: CASSPGSLNEKLFF
cdr3_nt: TGCGCCAGCAGCCCCGGGTCTCTAAATGAAAAACTGTTTTTT

v_call: TRBV11-3
clone_size: few
d_call: TRBD1
j_call: TRBJ1-1
cdr3_aa: CASSSDRDTEAFF
cdr3_nt: TGTGCCAGCAGCTCGGACAGGGACACTGAAGCTTTCTTT

v_call: TRBV30
clone_size: .
d_call: TRBD1
j_call: TRBJ2-2
cdr3_aa: CASGQAGTGELFF
cdr3_nt: TGTGCCTCGGGACAGGCGGGAACCGGGGAGCTGTTTTTT

v_call: TRBV5-5
clone_size: .
d_call: TRBD2
j_call: TRBJ2-1
cdr3_aa: CASSFRLAGAGDLNEQFF
cdr3_nt: TGTGCCAGCAGCTTTCGGCTAGCGGGAGCCGGGGATCTCAATGAGCAGTTCTTC

v_call: TRBV2
clone_size: .
d_call: .
j_call: TRBJ1-6
cdr3_aa: CASSEEGIEGSPLHF
cdr3_nt: TGTGCCAGCAGTGAGGAGGGTATAGAGGGTTCACCCCTCCACTTT

v_call: TRBV27
clone_size: .
d_call: TRBD2
j_call: TRBJ2-7
cdr3_aa: CASSSLAGGRYEQYF
cdr3_nt: TGTGCCAGCAGTTCTCTAGCGGGGGGGCGCTACGAGCAGTACTTC

v_call: TRBV5-4
clone_size: .
d_call: TRBD1
j_call: TRBJ2-1
cdr3_aa: CASSEGQGGNEQFF
cdr3_nt: TGTGCCAGCAGTGAAGGACAGGGGGGGAATGAGCAGTTCTTC

v_call: TRBV7-6
clone_size: .
d_call: .
j_call: TRBJ1-4
cdr3_aa: CASSPGGSANEKLFF
cdr3_nt: TGTGCCAGCAGCCCGGGAGGGTCGGCCAATGAAAAACTGTTTTTT

v_call: TRBV3-1/TRBV3-2
clone_size: .
d_call: TRBD1
j_call: TRBJ2-5
cdr3_aa: CASSQTGGAETQYF
cdr3_nt: TGTGCCAGCAGCCAAACAGGGGGCGCGGAGACCCAGTACTTC

v_call: TRBV10-3
clone_size: .
d_call: TRBD2
j_call: TRBJ2-7
cdr3_aa: CATVSGLALHEQYF
cdr3_nt: TGTGCCACCGTATCGGGACTAGCGCTGCACGAGCAGTACTTC

v_call: TRBV5-1
clone_size: .
d_call: TRBD1
j_call: TRBJ2-7
cdr3_aa: CASSRRTGSYEQYF
cdr3_nt: TGCGCCAGCAGCCGTCGGACAGGTTCCTACGAGCAGTACTTC

v_call: TRBV28
clone_size: .
d_call: TRBD1
j_call: TRBJ2-1
cdr3_aa: CASSFTGTGNEQFF
cdr3_nt: TGTGCCAGCAGTTTCACCGGGACAGGCAATGAGCAGTTCTTC

v_call: TRBV5-6
clone_size: .
d_call: TRBD1
j_call: TRBJ2-1
cdr3_aa: CASSPYGTVLYNEQFF
cdr3_nt: TGTGCCAGCAGCCCTTACGGGACAGTTTTATACAATGAGCAGTTCTTC

v_call: TRBV27
clone_size: .
d_call: TRBD2
j_call: TRBJ2-1
cdr3_aa: CASSSSGRGPNEQFF
cdr3_nt: TGTGCCAGCAGTTCTAGCGGGAGAGGACCCAATGAGCAGTTCTTC